This is a list of T cell receptor beta chains from one sample in a study of blood T cell repertoires in COVID-19. Libraries were prepared by immunoSEQ multiplex PCR; TCRdb keeps only in-frame clonotypes and omits some of them. The table has some 400,000 clones, more than 85% seen once. What was sequenced was peripheral blood. These receptors originate from a human donor in a cohort sampled during active COVID-19. Both conserved end residues are part of each CDR3. D genes are given only for firm matches. Only some rows state a clone size, as once, few, many or a class for expanded clones.

NA,NA,TRBV15,TRBJ1-5,TGTGCCACCAGCAGAGATACAGTCCCCCAGCCCCAGCATTTT,CATSRDTVPQPQHF
NA,NA,TRBV2,TRBJ2-5,TGTGCCAGCTCGCAAGAGACCCAGTACTTC,CASSQETQYF
NA,NA,TRBV11-2,TRBJ2-7,TGTGCCAGCAGCTCCTTCAGGGACTACGAGCAGTACTTC,CASSSFRDYEQYF
TRBD1,NA,TRBV12-3/TRBV12-4,TRBJ1-1,TGTGCCAGCAGGTCAGGGGGCGAGACTGAAGCTTTCTTT,CASRSGGETEAFF
TRBD2,once,TRBV7-2,TRBJ2-7,TGTGCCAGCAGCTTAGAGGCTAGCGGGTACCTCAGTAGCAGCTACGAGCAGTACTTC,CASSLEASGYLSSSYEQYF
NA,NA,TRBV30,TRBJ2-3,TGTGCCTGGGAACAGACTACATCCACAGATACGCAGTATTTT,CAWEQTTSTDTQYF
TRBD1,NA,TRBV6-4,TRBJ2-2,TGTGCCAGCAGAGGACAGGGGATCACCGGGGAGCTGTTTTTT,CASRGQGITGELFF
TRBD1,NA,TRBV7-9,TRBJ1-1,TGTGCCAGCAGCCTGCGGACAGGATGGAACACTGAAGCTTTCTTT,CASSLRTGWNTEAFF
NA,once,TRBV4-2,TRBJ2-5,TGTGCCAGCAGCCGGGTCAGCGAAGAGACCCAGTACTTC,CASSRVSEETQYF
NA,NA,TRBV28,TRBJ1-2,TGTGCCAGCAGTGGCAACCTCGATGGCTACACCTTC,CASSGNLDGYTF
TRBD1,NA,TRBV7-3,TRBJ2-1,TGTGCCAGCAGCTTAGCCGGGACAGTGGCCTACAATGAGCAGTTCTTC,CASSLAGTVAYNEQFF
NA,NA,TRBV3-1/TRBV3-2,TRBJ1-5,TGTGCCAGCAGCCAAGGGACAGTCAATCAGCCCCAGCATTTT,CASSQGTVNQPQHF
NA,NA,TRBV29-1,TRBJ1-5,TGCAGCGTGGATACGGGGAAGGGTCAGCCCCAGCATTTT,CSVDTGKGQPQHF
TRBD2,NA,TRBV5-1,TRBJ2-5,TGCGCCAGCAGCTTGGGTAGCGGGCAAGAGACCCAGTACTTC,CASSLGSGQETQYF
TRBD1,NA,TRBV19,TRBJ2-7,TGTGCCAGTAGTATGGGACAGCAGACCTACGAGCAGTACTTC,CASSMGQQTYEQYF
TRBD2,NA,TRBV4-1,TRBJ2-3,TGCGCCAGCAGCCAAGTACTAGCGGGGGCAGATACGCAGTATTTT,CASSQVLAGADTQYF
TRBD1,NA,TRBV6-5,TRBJ1-1,TGTGCCAGCAGTAGACAGGGTGGAACTGAAGCTTTCTTT,CASSRQGGTEAFF
NA,NA,TRBV15,TRBJ2-3,TGTGCCACCAGCAGTGGGACACCCCCGGATACGCAGTATTTT,CATSSGTPPDTQYF
TRBD2,NA,TRBV7-2,TRBJ2-3,TGTGCCAGCAGCCCTAGTAGCGGGGGGCCCTTGGATACGCAGTATTTT,CASSPSSGGPLDTQYF
TRBD2,NA,TRBV28,TRBJ2-6,TGTGCCAGCAGTAACAGACTAGCGGGAACTGGGGCCAACGTCCTGACTTTC,CASSNRLAGTGANVLTF
TRBD1,NA,TRBV4-1,TRBJ2-7,TGCGCCAGCAGCCAAGAAGGGCGGGACAGGACCTACGAGCAGTACTTC,CASSQEGRDRTYEQYF
TRBD2,once,TRBV5-4,TRBJ2-5,TGTGCCAGCAGCTTTGGGCTAGCGGGGGGGCCAGGGCGAGAGACCCAGTACTTC,CASSFGLAGGPGRETQYF
NA,NA,TRBV30,TRBJ1-5,TGTGCCTGGAGTGCCGGTGTTCAGCCCCAGCATTTT,CAWSAGVQPQHF
TRBD2,NA,TRBV5-4,TRBJ2-5,TGTGCCAGCAGCCCATCCTTAGCGGGAGTGAGGGAGACCCAGTACTTC,CASSPSLAGVRETQYF
TRBD1,NA,TRBV7-2,TRBJ1-2,TGTGCCAGCAGCTTATCCGGGGGACAGGCGGTAGGTGGCTACACCTTC,CASSLSGGQAVGGYTF
NA,NA,TRBV6-6,TRBJ1-2,TGTGCCAGCAGGGCTTTAGACTCCTACTATGGCTACACCTTC,CASRALDSYYGYTF
NA,NA,TRBV28,TRBJ1-6,TGTGCCAGCAGCCGCGATACAGGGTTTGGATATAATTCACCCCTCCACTTT,CASSRDTGFGYNSPLHF
TRBD1,NA,TRBV19,TRBJ1-4,TGTGCCAGTAGTAAGACAGGGGGCAATGAAAAACTGTTTTTT,CASSKTGGNEKLFF
NA,NA,TRBV29-1,TRBJ2-3,TGCAGCGTTGAAGGGGCCGCTAGCGGAGGGGGAACAGATACGCAGTATTTT,CSVEGAASGGGTDTQYF
TRBD2,NA,TRBV2,TRBJ2-5,TGTGCCAGCAGGGGATCGACTAGCGGGAGAGGGGAGACCCAGTACTTC,CASRGSTSGRGETQYF
NA,NA,TRBV7-9,TRBJ2-7,TGTGCCAGCAGCCCCGGGGGCAGGGGGGAGCAGTACTTC,CASSPGGRGEQYF
TRBD1,NA,TRBV20-1,TRBJ1-5,TGCAGTGCTAGTAGACAGGGGGTTAGCAATCAGCCCCAGCATTTT,CSASRQGVSNQPQHF
TRBD1,NA,TRBV4-1,TRBJ1-4,TGCGCCAGCAGCCACCCGGGACAGGGGGCTGAAAAACTGTTTTTT,CASSHPGQGAEKLFF
TRBD2,once,TRBV3-1/TRBV3-2,TRBJ2-7,TGTGCCAGCAGCCAAGGGACTAGCGGGGGCCCCCAGTACTTC,CASSQGTSGGPQYF
NA,NA,TRBV5-5,TRBJ2-1,TGTGCCAGCAGCTTGCAGGGTATGGGAAACAATGAGCAGTTCTTC,CASSLQGMGNNEQFF
TRBD2,NA,TRBV4-1,TRBJ2-7,TGCGCCAGCAGCAAACACTCTTCTAGCGGGGGGGCCCGGTACGAGCAGTACTTC,CASSKHSSSGGARYEQYF
TRBD2,NA,TRBV4-1,TRBJ2-7,TGCGCCAGCAGCTACCTTGGGACTAGCGGGCTAGACGAGCAGTACTTC,CASSYLGTSGLDEQYF
NA,few,TRBV2,TRBJ1-5,TGTGCCAGCAGTCTGACAGGTGAGAATCAGCCCCAGCATTTT,CASSLTGENQPQHF
TRBD1,NA,TRBV29-1,TRBJ2-1,TGCAGCGTGGGCCCAGGGGGCGGTGAGCAGTTCTTC,CSVGPGGGEQFF
NA,NA,TRBV5-1,TRBJ2-3,TGCGCCAGCAGCCATACTAGCACAGATACGCAGTATTTT,CASSHTSTDTQYF
TRBD2,NA,TRBV11-2,TRBJ2-3,TGTGCCAGCAGCTTAGATCTGGGGACTAGCGGGAGTGATACGCAGTATTTT,CASSLDLGTSGSDTQYF
NA,NA,TRBV15,TRBJ1-2,TGTGCCACCAGCAGAGAACGGGAACCCTATGGCTACACCTTC,CATSREREPYGYTF
NA,NA,TRBV4-2,TRBJ1-2,TGTGCCAGCAGCCAAGAGGGCGTCTACACCTTC,CASSQEGVYTF
NA,NA,TRBV30,TRBJ2-1,TGTGCCCTGATAGCGGACTACTACAATGAGCAGTTCTTC,CALIADYYNEQFF
TRBD1,NA,TRBV6-1,TRBJ1-2,TGTGCCAGCAGGGGGGGACAGCGACTCTATGGCTACACCTTC,CASRGGQRLYGYTF
TRBD2,NA,TRBV5-4,TRBJ2-5,TGTGCCAGCAGAAGACTAGCGGGGGGTTCCGATCGGATGGAGACCCAGTACTTC,CASRRLAGGSDRMETQYF
NA,NA,TRBV5-4,TRBJ2-1,TGTGCCAGCAGCTTGGGGGCAGTCTCCTACAATGAGCAGTTCTTC,CASSLGAVSYNEQFF
TRBD2,NA,TRBV6-5,TRBJ2-7,TGTGCCAGCAGTTCAGCGGGAGGCCCCTACGAGCAGTACTTC,CASSSAGGPYEQYF
NA,NA,TRBV4-1,TRBJ2-4,TGCGCCAGCAGCCAAGATCGCGGTGAAAAACTCCTAGCCAAAAACATTCAGTACTTC,CASSQDRGEKLLAKNIQYF
NA,NA,TRBV28,TRBJ1-1,TGTGCCAGCAGTTTACAGCGAACGGGTGAAGCTTTCTTT,CASSLQRTGEAFF
NA,NA,TRBV6-1,TRBJ2-7,TGTGCCAGCAGTGAACGTACTGGCGGCTACGAGCAGTACTTC,CASSERTGGYEQYF
NA,few,TRBV7-3,TRBJ1-2,TGTGCCAGCAGCTTAACAGGGAGTGGCTACACCTTC,CASSLTGSGYTF
NA,NA,TRBV2,TRBJ1-3,TGTGCCAGCAGTATCACTAGGCCGAGCTCTGGAAACACCATATATTTT,CASSITRPSSGNTIYF
NA,NA,TRBV7-9,TRBJ2-5,TGTGCCAGCAGTCGGGTTCAAGAGACCCAGTACTTC,CASSRVQETQYF
TRBD2,NA,TRBV9,TRBJ2-5,TGTGCCAGCAGCGTAGGACTAGCGGGCGAAGAGACCCAGTACTTC,CASSVGLAGEETQYF
NA,NA,TRBV7-2,TRBJ1-2,TGTGCCAGCAGCTCAAGCAGGCCCATGAGAAACTATGGCTACACCTTC,CASSSSRPMRNYGYTF
NA,NA,TRBV5-1,TRBJ2-3,TGCGCCAGCAGCCGGGAGGGACAGGGCTCAGATACGCAGTATTTT,CASSREGQGSDTQYF
TRBD2,NA,TRBV9,TRBJ2-2,TGTGCCAGCAGCGTGGCGGGGGCAGCGGGGGTGCCCGGGGAGCTGTTTTTT,CASSVAGAAGVPGELFF